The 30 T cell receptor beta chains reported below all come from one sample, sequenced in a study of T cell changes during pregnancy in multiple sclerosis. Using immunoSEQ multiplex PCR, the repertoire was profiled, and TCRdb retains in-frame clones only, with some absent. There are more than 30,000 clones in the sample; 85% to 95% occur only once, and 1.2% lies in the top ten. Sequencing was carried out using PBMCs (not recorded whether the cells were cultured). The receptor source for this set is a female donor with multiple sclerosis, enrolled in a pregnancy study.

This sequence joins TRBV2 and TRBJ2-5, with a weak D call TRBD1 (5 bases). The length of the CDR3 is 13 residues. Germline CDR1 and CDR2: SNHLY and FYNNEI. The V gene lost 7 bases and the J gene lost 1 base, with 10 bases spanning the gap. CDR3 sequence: CASNLGPQETQYF. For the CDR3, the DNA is TGTGCCAGCAACCTGGGGCCCCAAGAGACCCAGTACTTC.

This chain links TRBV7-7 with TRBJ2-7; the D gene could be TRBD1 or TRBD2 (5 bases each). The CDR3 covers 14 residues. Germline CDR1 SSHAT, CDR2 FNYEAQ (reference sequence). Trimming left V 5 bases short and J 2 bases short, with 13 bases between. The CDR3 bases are TGTGCCAGCAGCCCACGACGGGACCCCTACGAGCAGTACTTC. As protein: CASSPRRDPYEQYF. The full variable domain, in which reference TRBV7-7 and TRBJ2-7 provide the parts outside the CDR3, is GAGVSQSPRYKVTKRGQDVTLRCDPISSHATLYWYQQALGQGPEFLTYFNYEAQPDKSGLPSDRFSAERPEGSISTLTIQRTEQRDSAMYRCASSPRRDPYEQYFGPGTRLTVT.

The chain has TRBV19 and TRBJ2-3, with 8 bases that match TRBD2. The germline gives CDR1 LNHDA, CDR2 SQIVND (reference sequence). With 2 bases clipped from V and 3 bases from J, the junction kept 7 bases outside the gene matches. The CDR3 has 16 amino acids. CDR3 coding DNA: TGTGCCAGTAGTATATATACGGGAGGGGATACAGATACGCAGTATTTT. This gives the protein CASSIYTGGDTDTQYF. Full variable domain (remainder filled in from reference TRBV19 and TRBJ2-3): DGGITQSPKYLFRKEGQNVTLSCEQNLNHDAMYWYRQDPGQGLRLIYYSQIVNDFQKGDIAEGYSVSREKKESFPLTVTSAQKNPTAFYLCASSIYTGGDTDTQYFGPGTRLTVL.

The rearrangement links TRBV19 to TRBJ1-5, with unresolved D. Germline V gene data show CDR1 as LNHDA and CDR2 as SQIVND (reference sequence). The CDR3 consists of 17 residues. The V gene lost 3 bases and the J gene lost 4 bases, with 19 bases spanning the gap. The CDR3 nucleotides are TGTGCCAGTAGTATGGGCCGGGGAGGAGTAGGGAATCAGCCCCAGCATTTT. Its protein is CASSMGRGGVGNQPQHF. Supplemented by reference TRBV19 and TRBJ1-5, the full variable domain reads DGGITQSPKYLFRKEGQNVTLSCEQNLNHDAMYWYRQDPGQGLRLIYYSQIVNDFQKGDIAEGYSVSREKKESFPLTVTSAQKNPTAFYLCASSMGRGGVGNQPQHFGDGTRLSIL.

CDR3 nucleotide sequence: TGTGCCAGCAGCTCCCCCGGGCCTCACTCGGGCACAGATACGCAGTATTTT. This gives the protein CASSSPGPHSGTDTQYF. V gene TRBV7-6 combines with J gene TRBJ2-3, with D unclear. Between the trimmed V and J ends, which lost 4 bases and 1 base, there was a span of 18 bases. The CDR3 extends over 17 amino acids. Germline lookup yields CDR1 SGHVS and CDR2 FNYEAQ. The whole variable domain, filled in from reference TRBV7-6 and TRBJ2-3, reads GAGVSQSPRYKVTKRGQDVALRCDPISGHVSLYWYRQALGQGPEFLTYFNYEAQQDKSGLPNDRFSAERPEGSISTLTIQRTEQRDSAMYRCASSSPGPHSGTDTQYFGPGTRLTVL.

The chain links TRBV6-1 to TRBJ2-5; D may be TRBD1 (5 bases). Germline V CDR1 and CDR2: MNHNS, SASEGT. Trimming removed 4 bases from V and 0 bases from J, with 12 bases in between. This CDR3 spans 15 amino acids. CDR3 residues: CASSGMDMYQETQYF. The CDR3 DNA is TGTGCCAGCAGTGGTATGGACATGTACCAAGAGACCCAGTACTTC.

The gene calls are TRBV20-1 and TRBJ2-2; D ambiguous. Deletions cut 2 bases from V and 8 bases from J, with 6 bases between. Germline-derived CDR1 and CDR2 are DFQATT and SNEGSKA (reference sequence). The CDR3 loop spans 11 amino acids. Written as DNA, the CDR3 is TGCAGTGCTAGACTAAGAGGGGAGCTGTTTTTT. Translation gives CSARLRGELFF.

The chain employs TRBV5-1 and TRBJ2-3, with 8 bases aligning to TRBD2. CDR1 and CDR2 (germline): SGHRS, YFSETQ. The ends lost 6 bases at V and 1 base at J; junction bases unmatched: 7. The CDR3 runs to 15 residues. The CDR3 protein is CASTPSGYGTDTQYF. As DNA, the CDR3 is TGCGCCAGCACTCCTAGCGGGTATGGCACAGATACGCAGTATTTT.

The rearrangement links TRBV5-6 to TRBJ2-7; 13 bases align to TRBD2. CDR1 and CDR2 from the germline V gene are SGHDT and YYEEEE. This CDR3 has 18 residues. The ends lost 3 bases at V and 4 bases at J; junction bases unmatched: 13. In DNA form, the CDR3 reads TGTGCCAGCAGCTCAACTAGCGGGAGGGCCCTAACTCTTTACGAGCAGTACTTC. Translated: CASSSTSGRALTLYEQYF.

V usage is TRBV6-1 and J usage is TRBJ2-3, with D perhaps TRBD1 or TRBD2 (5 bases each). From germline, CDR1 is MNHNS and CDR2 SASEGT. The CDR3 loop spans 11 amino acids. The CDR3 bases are TGTTCGGGGCTTAGCACAGATACGCAGTATTTT. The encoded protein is CSGLSTDTQYF.

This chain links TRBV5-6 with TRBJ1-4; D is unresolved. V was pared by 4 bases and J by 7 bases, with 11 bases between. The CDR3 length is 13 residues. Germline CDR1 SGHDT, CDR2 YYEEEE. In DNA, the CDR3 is TGTGCCAGCAGCAAAGATTCGGGTGAAAAACTGTTTTTT. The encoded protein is CASSKDSGEKLFF.

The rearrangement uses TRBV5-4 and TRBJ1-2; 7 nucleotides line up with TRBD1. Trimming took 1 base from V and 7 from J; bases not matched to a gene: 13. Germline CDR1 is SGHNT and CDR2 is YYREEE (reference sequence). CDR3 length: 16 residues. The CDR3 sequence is CASSLPSQEGAGGYTF. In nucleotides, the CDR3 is TGTGCCAGCAGCTTGCCCTCTCAGGAGGGGGCTGGTGGCTACACCTTC.

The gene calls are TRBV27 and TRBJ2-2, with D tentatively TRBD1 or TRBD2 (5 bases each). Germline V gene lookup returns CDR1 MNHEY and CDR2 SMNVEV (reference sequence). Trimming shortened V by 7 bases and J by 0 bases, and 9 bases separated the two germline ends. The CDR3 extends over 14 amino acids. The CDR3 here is CASNQGANTGELFF. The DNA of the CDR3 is TGTGCCAGCAACCAGGGAGCGAACACCGGGGAGCTGTTTTTT.

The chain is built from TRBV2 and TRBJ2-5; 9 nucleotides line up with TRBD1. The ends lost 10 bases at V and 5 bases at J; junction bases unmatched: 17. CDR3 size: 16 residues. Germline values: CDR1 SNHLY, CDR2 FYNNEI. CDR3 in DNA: TGTGCCATCACTCTTCTACAGGGGGCGCCCCGTGAGACCCAGTACTTC. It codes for CAITLLQGAPRETQYF.

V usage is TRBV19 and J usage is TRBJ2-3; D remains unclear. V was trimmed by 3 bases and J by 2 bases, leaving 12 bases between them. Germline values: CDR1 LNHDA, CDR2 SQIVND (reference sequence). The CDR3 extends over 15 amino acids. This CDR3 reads CASSIAPGLTDTQYF. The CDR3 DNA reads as TGTGCCAGTAGTATCGCCCCGGGTCTCACAGATACGCAGTATTTT.

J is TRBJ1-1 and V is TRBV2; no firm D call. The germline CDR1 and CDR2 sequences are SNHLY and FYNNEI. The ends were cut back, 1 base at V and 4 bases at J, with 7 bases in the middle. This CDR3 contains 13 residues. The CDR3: CASSEVGTTEAFF. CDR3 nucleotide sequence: TGTGCCAGCAGTGAAGTGGGCACCACTGAAGCTTTCTTT. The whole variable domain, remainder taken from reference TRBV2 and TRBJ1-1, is EPEVTQTPSHQVTQMGQEVILRCVPISNHLYFYWYRQILGQKVEFLVSFYNNEISEKSEIFDDQFSVERPDGSNFTLKIRSTKLEDSAMYFCASSEVGTTEAFFGQGTRLTVV.

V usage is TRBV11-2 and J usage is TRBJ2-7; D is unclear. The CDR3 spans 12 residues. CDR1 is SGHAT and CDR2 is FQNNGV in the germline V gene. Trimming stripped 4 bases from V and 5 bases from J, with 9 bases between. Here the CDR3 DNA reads TGTGCCAGCAGCTCCCGAATCGACGAGCAGTACTTC. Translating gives CASSSRIDEQYF.

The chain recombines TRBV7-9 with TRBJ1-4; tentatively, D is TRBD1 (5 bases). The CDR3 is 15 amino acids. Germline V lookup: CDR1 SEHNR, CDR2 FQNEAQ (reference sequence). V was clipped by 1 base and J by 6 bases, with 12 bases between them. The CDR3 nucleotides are TGTGCCAGCAGCTTAGTTTTCGGGGGTCATGAAAAACTGTTTTTT. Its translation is CASSLVFGGHEKLFF.

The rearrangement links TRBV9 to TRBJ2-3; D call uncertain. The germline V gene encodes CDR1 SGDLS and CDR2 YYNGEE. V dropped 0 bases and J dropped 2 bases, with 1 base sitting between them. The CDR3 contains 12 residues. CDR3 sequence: CASSVATDTQYF. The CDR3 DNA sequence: TGTGCCAGCAGCGTAGCCACAGATACGCAGTATTTT.

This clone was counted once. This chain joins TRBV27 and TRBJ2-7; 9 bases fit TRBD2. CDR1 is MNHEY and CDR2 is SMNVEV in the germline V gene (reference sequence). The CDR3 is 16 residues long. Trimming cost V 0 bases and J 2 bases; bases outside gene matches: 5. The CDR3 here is CASSLSWAGGAYEQYF. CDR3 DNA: TGTGCCAGCAGTTTATCGTGGGCGGGAGGGGCCTACGAGCAGTACTTC.

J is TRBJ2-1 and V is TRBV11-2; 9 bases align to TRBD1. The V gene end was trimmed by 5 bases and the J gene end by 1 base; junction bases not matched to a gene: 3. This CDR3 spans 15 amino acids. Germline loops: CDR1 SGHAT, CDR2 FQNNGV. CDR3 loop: CASSPGTGSYNEQFF. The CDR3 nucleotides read TGTGCCAGCAGCCCTGGGACAGGGTCCTACAATGAGCAGTTCTTC.

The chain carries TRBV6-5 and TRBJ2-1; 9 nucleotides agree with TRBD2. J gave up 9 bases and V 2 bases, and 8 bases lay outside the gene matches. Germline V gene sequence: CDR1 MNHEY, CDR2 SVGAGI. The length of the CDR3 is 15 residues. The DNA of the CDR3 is TGTGCCAGCAGTTACGACTTCGGGACTAGCAGTGAGCAGTTCTTC. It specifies CASSYDFGTSSEQFF.

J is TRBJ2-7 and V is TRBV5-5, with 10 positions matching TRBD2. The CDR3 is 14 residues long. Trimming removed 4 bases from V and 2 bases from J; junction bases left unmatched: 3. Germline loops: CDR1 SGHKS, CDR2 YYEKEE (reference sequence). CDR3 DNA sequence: TGTGCCAGCAGCCCCGGGACTAGCGCCTACGAGCAGTACTTC. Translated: CASSPGTSAYEQYF.

CDR3 loop: CASSLRGDPSYEQYF. For the CDR3, the DNA is TGTGCCAGCAGCTTGAGGGGGGATCCCTCCTACGAGCAGTACTTC. The chain carries TRBV5-4 and TRBJ2-7; D tentatively fits TRBD1 or TRBD2 (6 bases each). The V gene lost 1 base and the J gene lost 0 bases, with 11 bases spanning the gap. Germline V lookup: CDR1 SGHNT, CDR2 YYREEE (reference sequence). The CDR3 is made up of 15 amino acids.

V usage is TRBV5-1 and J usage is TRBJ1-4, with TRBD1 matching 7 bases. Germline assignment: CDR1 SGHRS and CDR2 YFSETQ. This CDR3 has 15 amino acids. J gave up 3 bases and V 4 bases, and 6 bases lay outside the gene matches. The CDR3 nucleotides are TGCGCCAGCAGCCAATTGGGACAGCCTAATGAAAAACTGTTTTTT. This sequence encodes CASSQLGQPNEKLFF. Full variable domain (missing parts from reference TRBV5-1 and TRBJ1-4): KAGVTQTPRYLIKTRGQQVTLSCSPISGHRSVSWYQQTPGQGLQFLFEYFSETQRNKGNFPGRFSGRQFSNSRSEMNVSTLELGDSALYLCASSQLGQPNEKLFFGSGTQLSVL.

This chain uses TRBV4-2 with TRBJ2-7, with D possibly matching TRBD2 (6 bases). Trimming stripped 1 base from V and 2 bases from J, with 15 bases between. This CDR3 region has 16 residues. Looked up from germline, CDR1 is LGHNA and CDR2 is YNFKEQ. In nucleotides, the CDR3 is TGTGCCAGCAGCCAAGGCTCCTCGGGAGATGCCTACGAGCAGTACTTC. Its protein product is CASSQGSSGDAYEQYF.

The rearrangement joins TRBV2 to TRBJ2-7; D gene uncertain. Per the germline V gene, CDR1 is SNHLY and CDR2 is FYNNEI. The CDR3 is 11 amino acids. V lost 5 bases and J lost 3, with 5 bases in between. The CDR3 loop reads CASSSIYEQYF. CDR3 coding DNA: TGTGCCAGCAGTTCTATCTACGAGCAGTACTTC.

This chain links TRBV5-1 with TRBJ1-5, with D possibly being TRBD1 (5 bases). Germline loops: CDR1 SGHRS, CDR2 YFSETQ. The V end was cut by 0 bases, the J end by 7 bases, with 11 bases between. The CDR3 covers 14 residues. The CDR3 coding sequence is TGCGCCAGCAGCTTGGAGGGGATCGGGCAGCCCCAGCATTTT. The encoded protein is CASSLEGIGQPQHF.

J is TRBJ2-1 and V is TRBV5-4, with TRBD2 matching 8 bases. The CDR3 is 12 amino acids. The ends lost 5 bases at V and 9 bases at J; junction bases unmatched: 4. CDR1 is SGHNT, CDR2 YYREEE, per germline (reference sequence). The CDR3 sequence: CASRVAGGEQFF. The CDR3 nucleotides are TGTGCCAGCAGAGTGGCGGGGGGTGAGCAGTTCTTC.

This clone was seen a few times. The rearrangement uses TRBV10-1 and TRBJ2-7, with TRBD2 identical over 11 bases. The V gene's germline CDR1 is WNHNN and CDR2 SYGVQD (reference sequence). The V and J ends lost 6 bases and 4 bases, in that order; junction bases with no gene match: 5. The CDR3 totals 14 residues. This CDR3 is CASSAGLAGYEQYF. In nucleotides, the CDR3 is TGCGCCAGCAGCGCCGGACTAGCGGGTTACGAGCAGTACTTC.